The sequence of this T cell receptor beta chain was determined in a study of radiotherapy plus CTLA-4 blockade in lung cancer listed by TCRdb under 2018. Looking at the study overall: Among the enrolled patients, about 19% had an objective response, and approximately 33% reached disease control. What the study reported, not specific to this receptor: Early dynamic changes in blood T cell clones, together with increased serum interferon-beta after radiation, were reported as the strongest predictors of response. After treatment with radiotherapy and ipilimumab, TCR clones that originated in tumors expanded in peripheral blood.

The library came from the immunoSEQ multiplex PCR assay. Not all clones reach the TCRdb copy of this immuneACCESS table, which keeps in-frame sequences only. Checked studies attribute under half of the gap to unresolved V genes and leave the rest unexplained. In all, the sample holds around 30,000 clones, and approximately 77% of those were seen once. The top ten hold around 4.5% of the sample. To note about this clone: Its antigen remains undetermined. Base qualities were left out, and no much larger clone turns up one base away.

Trimming removed 2 bases from V and 2 bases from J, leaving 10 bases between the germline ends. From a lookup of the germline V gene (reference sequence), CDR1 and CDR2 are MNHEY and SMNVEV. Measured from the cysteine to the phenylalanine, the CDR3 is 15 residues long. Only the CDR3 portion is preserved as DNA: 45 bases, with reading frame beginning at the first base. In this study, focal radiation therapy paired with CTLA-4 blockade (ipilimumab) was tested in patients who had chemo-refractory metastatic non-small-cell lung cancer. The sequence is built from TRBV27 and TRBJ1-5; matching of 5 bases hints at TRBD1 as the D gene. The receptor was isolated from a human donor with non-small cell lung cancer whose response to radiotherapy plus ipilimumab could not be evaluated. The sequencing used peripheral blood, collected from a patient treated with radiotherapy plus ipilimumab. The sequenced DNA: TGTGCCAGCAGTTTAGGCCGGGGGGGCAATCAGCCCCAGCATTTT. It specifies CASSLGRGGNQPQHF.